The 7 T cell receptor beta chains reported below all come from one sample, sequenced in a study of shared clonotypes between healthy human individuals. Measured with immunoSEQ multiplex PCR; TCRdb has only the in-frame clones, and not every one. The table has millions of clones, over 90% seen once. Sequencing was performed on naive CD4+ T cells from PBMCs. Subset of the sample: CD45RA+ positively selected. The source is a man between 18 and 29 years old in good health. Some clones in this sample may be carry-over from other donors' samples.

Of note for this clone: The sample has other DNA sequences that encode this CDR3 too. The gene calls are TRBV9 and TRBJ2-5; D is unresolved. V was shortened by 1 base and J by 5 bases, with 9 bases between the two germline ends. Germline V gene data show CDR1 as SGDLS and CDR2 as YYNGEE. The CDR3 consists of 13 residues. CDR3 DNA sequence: TGTGCCAGCAGCGTAAGGATAGGGGAGACCCAGTACTTC. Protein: CASSVRIGETQYF.

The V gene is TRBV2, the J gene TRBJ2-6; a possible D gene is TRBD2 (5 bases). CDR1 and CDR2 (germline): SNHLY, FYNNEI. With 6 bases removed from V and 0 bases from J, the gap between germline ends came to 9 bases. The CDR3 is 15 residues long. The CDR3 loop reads CASSPLVSGANVLTF. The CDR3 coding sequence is TGTGCCAGCAGCCCACTAGTCTCTGGGGCCAACGTCCTGACTTTC.

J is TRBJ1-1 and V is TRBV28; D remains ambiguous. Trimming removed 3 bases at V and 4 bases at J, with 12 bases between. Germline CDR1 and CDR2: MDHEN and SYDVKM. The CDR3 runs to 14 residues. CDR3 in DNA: TGTGCCAGCAGTTTGGTAACAGACGGCACTGAAGCTTTCTTT. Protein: CASSLVTDGTEAFF.

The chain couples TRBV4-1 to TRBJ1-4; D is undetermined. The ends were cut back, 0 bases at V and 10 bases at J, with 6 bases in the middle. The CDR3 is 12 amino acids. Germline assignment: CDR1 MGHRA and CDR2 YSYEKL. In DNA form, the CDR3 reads TGCGCCAGCAGCCAAGATAGCGGAAAACTGTTTTTT. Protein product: CASSQDSGKLFF.

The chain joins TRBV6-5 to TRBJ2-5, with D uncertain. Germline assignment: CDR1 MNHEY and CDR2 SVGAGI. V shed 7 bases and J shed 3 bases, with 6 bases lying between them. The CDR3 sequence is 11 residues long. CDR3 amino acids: CASTREETQYF. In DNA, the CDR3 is TGTGCCAGCACCCGAGAAGAGACCCAGTACTTC.

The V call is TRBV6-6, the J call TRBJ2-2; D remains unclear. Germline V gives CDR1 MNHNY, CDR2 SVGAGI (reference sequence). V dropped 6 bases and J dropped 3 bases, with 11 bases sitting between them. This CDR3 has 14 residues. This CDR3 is CASRGQLYTGELFF. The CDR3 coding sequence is TGTGCCAGCAGGGGCCAGCTGTACACCGGGGAGCTGTTTTTT.

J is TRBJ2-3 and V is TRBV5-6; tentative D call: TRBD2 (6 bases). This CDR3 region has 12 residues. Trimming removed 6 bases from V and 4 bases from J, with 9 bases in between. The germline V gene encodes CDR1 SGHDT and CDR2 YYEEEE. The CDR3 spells CASKRDSDTQYF. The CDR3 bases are TGTGCCAGCAAACGGGACTCAGATACGCAGTATTTT.